This T cell receptor beta chain was captured in a study of shared clonotypes between healthy human individuals. In the study overall: Aged 18 to 49, the donors were a couple of women and three men.

Samples underwent the assay at deep level. How the authors handled the data: Junction-only sequences without quality scores came from ImmunoSEQ, so filtering differed. The assay was immunoSEQ multiplex PCR, and TCRdb's table has in-frame clones only and misses some. Clone size and V and J calls were adopted from that table, with D and trimming inferred from the DNA. The sample carries around 600,000 clones, roughly 98% recorded once. In germline, CDR1 is SGHRS, CDR2 YFSETQ. The CDR3 contains 11 residues. V was cut by 0 bases and J by 7 bases, with 5 bases left in between. CD45RO-negative cells were positively selected for CCR7, leaving out terminally differentiated effector memory CD45RA+ cells. All donors qualified as healthy HIV-negative adults and had experienced no recent acute infections or vaccinations.

Sequenced material: naive CD8+ T cells sorted from blood. This chain connects TRBV5-1 to TRBJ2-7; no clear D gene. The sequence was obtained from a man aged 25 to 40 in good health. CDR3 bases: TGCGCCAGCAGCTTGGGAAGAGAGCAGTACTTC. This sequence encodes CASSLGREQYF. Looking up the rest from reference TRBV5-1 and TRBJ2-7 gives the full variable domain: KAGVTQTPRYLIKTRGQQVTLSCSPISGHRSVSWYQQTPGQGLQFLFEYFSETQRNKGNFPGRFSGRQFSNSRSEMNVSTLELGDSALYLCASSLGREQYFGPGTRLTVT.